These 13 T cell receptor beta chains were sequenced from one sample in a study of T-cell memory formation after mild COVID-19. Using its own MiXCR run on the 5' RACE reads, TCRdb lists one record per CDR3 protein. Here the sample spans about 140,000 distinct CDR3 sequences, 11% to 15% being singletons. Sample: PBMCs or a T cell subset sorted from them (not recorded which). The receptors originated from an adult woman who had mild COVID-19 (a few samples of this study predate the infection). Cell type and time point are not known.

The gene calls are TRBV5-1 and TRBJ2-1; 11 bases map to TRBD1. This CDR3 is built from 14 residues. Trimming at V came to 3 bases and at J to 8 bases, leaving 4 bases not matched to a gene. Germline V gene data show CDR1 as SGHRS and CDR2 as YFSETQ. CDR3 in amino acids: CASSSGQGVDEQFF. The CDR3 DNA reads TGCGCCAGCAGCTCGGGACAGGGGGTCGATGAGCAGTTCTTC.

The chain couples TRBV29-1 to TRBJ2-7; 11 bases map to TRBD1. This CDR3 has 14 amino acids. V gave up 6 bases and J gave up 4 bases; unmatched junction bases: 8. The germline V gene has CDR1 SQVTM and CDR2 ANQGSEA. CDR3 sequence (DNA): TGCAGCGTCTTCGAGGGACAGGGGGAGTACGAGCAGTACTTC. As protein: CSVFEGQGEYEQYF.

There are a few counts of this clonotype. V gene TRBV29-1 combines with J gene TRBJ1-2; D is uncertain. The CDR3 loop spans 15 amino acids. The germline V gene encodes CDR1 SQVTM and CDR2 ANQGSEA. The V gene lost 1 base and the J gene lost 4 bases, with 16 bases spanning the gap. The CDR3 region is CSVEGEGALLYGYTF. The CDR3 DNA sequence: TGCAGCGTTGAAGGCGAGGGCGCGCTTCTCTATGGCTACACCTTC.

This clonotype was detected only a few times. The J gene is TRBJ2-3, the V gene TRBV9; a possible D gene is TRBD2 (6 bases). The germline V and J ends were trimmed by 1 base and 2 bases, with 11 bases remaining between them. The CDR3 is made up of 15 amino acids. Germline CDR1 reads SGDLS; CDR2 reads YYNGEE. CDR3 amino acids: CASSVMGLHTDTQYF. The CDR3 DNA reads as TGTGCCAGCAGCGTAATGGGACTGCACACAGATACGCAGTATTTT.

This sequence joins TRBV24-1 and TRBJ2-5, with no clear D. CDR3 length equals 12 residues. V was cut by 3 bases and J by 3 bases, with 4 bases left in between. CDR1 is KGHDR and CDR2 is SFDVKD in the germline V gene. The CDR3 DNA reads as TGTGCCACCAGTGATCTCGAAGAGACCCAGTACTTC. Translation gives CATSDLEETQYF.

For this clonotype: At one end, the junction sequence differs from germline, possibly due to a read error. V gene TRBV12-5 combines with J gene TRBJ2-1, with 7 bases identical to TRBD2. The CDR3 spans 11 residues. CDR1 and CDR2 (germline): LGHNT, FRNRAP. The DNA for the CDR3 is TGTGCTAGTGGACGGGGGGACGTCGGCCTCTTC. Translated, it gives CASGRGDVGLF.

This clonotype was counted once. The chain employs TRBV7-2 and TRBJ2-7; D remains ambiguous. Germline V gene lookup returns CDR1 SGHTA and CDR2 FQGNSA. The CDR3 loop spans 13 amino acids. V lost 5 bases, J lost 3 bases, and 11 bases lay in between. The CDR3 here is CASSPYLNYEQYF. CDR3 sequence (DNA): TGTGCCAGCAGCCCATACTTAAACTACGAGCAGTACTTC.

This clonotype showed up just a few times. The V gene is TRBV3-1, the J gene TRBJ2-7; D may be TRBD2 (6 bases). Trimming stripped 2 bases from V and 0 bases from J, with 14 bases between. The V gene's germline CDR1 is LGHDT and CDR2 YNNKEL (reference sequence). The CDR3 spans 16 residues. In nucleotides, the CDR3 is TGTGCCAGCAGCCAACCGGGGGTTACCAGCTCCTACGAGCAGTACTTC. This gives the protein CASSQPGVTSSYEQYF.

The chain links TRBV5-5 to TRBJ2-7; maybe TRBD1 (6 bases). This CDR3 is built from 15 residues. V was clipped by 2 bases and J by 2 bases, with 14 bases between them. Per germline, CDR1 SGHKS and CDR2 YYEKEE (reference sequence). The CDR3 sequence is CASSFFGGPAYEQYF. CDR3 coding DNA: TGTGCCAGCAGCTTCTTTGGGGGCCCTGCCTACGAGCAGTACTTC. Full variable domain (rest looked up from reference TRBV5-5 and TRBJ2-7): DAGVTQSPTHLIKTRGQQVTLRCSPISGHKSVSWYQQVLGQGPQFIFQYYEKEERGRGNFPDRFSARQFPNYSSELNVNALLLGDSALYLCASSFFGGPAYEQYFGPGTRLTVT.

J is TRBJ2-7 and V is TRBV15; D is undetermined. This CDR3 spans 14 amino acids. Per the germline V gene, CDR1 is LNHNV and CDR2 is YYDKDF (reference sequence). Trimming took off 5 bases at V and 3 bases at J, with 14 bases between the two ends. CDR3: CATSARYADYEQYF. CDR3 bases: TGTGCCACCAGCGCAAGGTATGCCGACTACGAGCAGTACTTC.

CDR3: CASSVDGREGQPQHF. DNA for the CDR3: TGTGCCAGCAGCGTAGACGGCAGGGAGGGTCAGCCCCAGCATTTT. The rearrangement uses TRBV9 and TRBJ1-5, with a tentative D call TRBD1 (5 bases). The CDR3 runs 15 residues. Germline CDR1 reads SGDLS; CDR2 reads YYNGEE. V lost 0 bases and J 6 bases, leaving 13 bases between the germline ends.

The chain links TRBV19 to TRBJ1-1; D is unclear. V lost 3 bases and J 8 bases, leaving 7 bases between the germline ends. CDR1 is LNHDA, CDR2 SQIVND, per germline (reference sequence). This CDR3 is 11 amino acids long. The DNA of the CDR3 is TGTGCCAGTAGTATCCGGGAAGAAGCTTTCTTT. Encoded protein: CASSIREEAFF. The full variable domain, with the rest looked up from reference TRBV19 and TRBJ1-1, is DGGITQSPKYLFRKEGQNVTLSCEQNLNHDAMYWYRQDPGQGLRLIYYSQIVNDFQKGDIAEGYSVSREKKESFPLTVTSAQKNPTAFYLCASSIREEAFFGQGTRLTVV.

This clonotype has ten or more counts. This rearrangement joins TRBV13 to TRBJ2-7; D is unclear. Trimming removed 3 bases from V and 3 bases from J, with 12 bases in between. CDR3 length: 14 amino acids. From germline, CDR1 is PRHDT and CDR2 FYEKMQ (reference sequence). CDR3 coding DNA: TGTGCCAGCAGCTTTGGGGTGGCCCTCTACGAGCAGTACTTC. This gives the protein CASSFGVALYEQYF.